This T cell receptor beta chain was sequenced in a study of blood T cell repertoires in COVID-19. V lost 3 bases to trimming and J lost 1 base; unmatched junction nucleotides: 2. The CDR3 is made up of 14 amino acids. In germline, CDR1 is LNHNV, CDR2 YYDKDF (reference sequence). Generated by immunoSEQ multiplex PCR, the TCRdb table keeps only in-frame clones and is missing some. The sample includes 200,000 to 250,000 clones, about 85% seen only once; the top ten take around 0.97%. This chain uses TRBV15 with TRBJ1-1; TRBD1 agrees at 7 bases. The sequenced sample consisted of peripheral blood. This clonotype originated in a man aged 40-49 years with acute or convalescent COVID-19. This chain's CDR3 is CATSSYRGNTEAFF. CDR3 nucleotide sequence: TGTGCCACCAGCAGCTACAGGGGGAACACTGAAGCTTTCTTT.